This T cell receptor (beta chain) is drawn from a study of blood T cell repertoires in COVID-19. Study details: PBMCs, B-cell-depleted T cells, or T cells were the source of the cDNA or gDNA that made up the material.

Assay used: immunoSEQ multiplex PCR; TCRdb lists only in-frame clones, some missing. The data contain over 90,000 clones, around 84% of them seen just once; the ten biggest clones take up about 3%. The CDR3 covers 15 residues. The germline V gene encodes CDR1 SGHTA and CDR2 FQGNSA. The ends lost 5 bases at V and 10 bases at J; junction bases unmatched: 13. Source material: peripheral blood. The rearrangement uses TRBV7-2 and TRBJ2-3, with 9 bases aligning to TRBD2. The TCR originated in a man aged 45-65 years with active or convalescent COVID-19. The CDR3 DNA sequence: TGTGCCAGCAGCCCCGAGGGACTAGCACTAGGGGCGCAGTATTTT. It encodes CASSPEGLALGAQYF. The full variable domain, its missing parts supplied by reference TRBV7-2 and TRBJ2-3, is GAGVSQSPSNKVTEKGKDVELRCDPISGHTALYWYRQSLGQGLEFLIYFQGNSAPDKSGLPSDRFSAERTGGSVSTLTIQRTQQEDSAVYLCASSPEGLALGAQYFGPGTRLTVL.